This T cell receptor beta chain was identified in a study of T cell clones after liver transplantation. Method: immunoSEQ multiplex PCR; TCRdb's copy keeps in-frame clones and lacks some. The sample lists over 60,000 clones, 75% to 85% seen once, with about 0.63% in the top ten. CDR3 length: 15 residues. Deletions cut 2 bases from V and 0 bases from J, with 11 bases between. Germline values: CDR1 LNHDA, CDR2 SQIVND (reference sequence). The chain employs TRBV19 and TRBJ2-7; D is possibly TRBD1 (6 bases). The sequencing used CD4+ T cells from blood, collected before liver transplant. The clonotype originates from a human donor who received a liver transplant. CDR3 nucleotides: TGTGCCAGTAGTATATCAGGGGAGAGCTCCTACGAGCAGTACTTC. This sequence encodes CASSISGESSYEQYF.